The rows below give T cell receptor beta chains drawn from one sample of a study of shared clonotypes between healthy human individuals. Only in-frame clones appear in the TCRdb table, and some are missing; sequencing was by immunoSEQ multiplex PCR. Of approximately 640,000 clones in the sample, about 90% were seen once. The material sequenced was memory CD8+ T cells from PBMCs. These receptors came from a young man in good health. Some clones in this sample may be carry-over from other donors' samples. The CDR3 runs from the conserved cysteine through the conserved F or W. Fields, in order: V gene, D gene, J gene, clone size, CDR3 DNA, CDR3 protein. The D gene is left open where the match is weak. Some rows mark clone size as missing; the rest say once, few, many or name a class of expanded clone.

TRBV4-1,-,TRBJ1-4,-,TGCGCCAGCAGCCCCCCTCTTAATGAAAAACTGTTTTTT,CASSPPLNEKLFF
TRBV2,TRBD1,TRBJ2-3,many,TGTGCCAGCGGGGGACAGGGGCAAGATACGCAGTATTTT,CASGGQGQDTQYF
TRBV6-5,-,TRBJ1-1,-,TGTGCCAGCAGTTACTCTGGGACGGGGGCTTTCTTT,CASSYSGTGAFF
TRBV9,TRBD1,TRBJ2-5,-,TGTGCCAGCAGCGTATGGGGACAGGGTACAGAGACCCAGTACTTC,CASSVWGQGTETQYF
TRBV5-4,TRBD1,TRBJ2-7,-,TGTGCCAGCAGCTCTCTCTACGGGGACAGGACCTACGAGCAGTACTTC,CASSSLYGDRTYEQYF
TRBV5-1,TRBD2,TRBJ2-4,-,TGCGCCAGCAGCTCGGGGGGAGACATTCAGTACTTC,CASSSGGDIQYF
TRBV5-6,TRBD2,TRBJ2-1,-,TGTGCCAGCAGCTCAAAGACTAGCGTCAACTACAATGAGCAGTTCTTC,CASSSKTSVNYNEQFF
TRBV7-7,-,TRBJ2-2,-,TGTGCCAGCAGCTTCGAACCTACCGGAGGAATAAGCACCGGGGAGCTGTTTTTT,CASSFEPTGGISTGELFF
TRBV7-9,-,TRBJ2-5,-,TGTGCCAGCAGCTTAGCGCTTGGTCAAGAGACCCAGTACTTC,CASSLALGQETQYF
TRBV15,-,TRBJ2-7,-,TGTGCCACCAGCAGAGGACTCGGACTGTCCTACGAGCAGTACTTC,CATSRGLGLSYEQYF
TRBV19,-,TRBJ2-7,-,TGTGCCAGTAGTATTTTCGGACTTCCCACCTACGAGCAGTACTTC,CASSIFGLPTYEQYF
TRBV7-9,TRBD2,TRBJ2-3,-,TGTGCCAGCAGCCGACTAGCGGGAGGAGAAGATACGCAGTATTTT,CASSRLAGGEDTQYF
TRBV28,TRBD1,TRBJ2-7,-,TGTGCCAGCAGTGCCGCCGGGACAGAGGTCTACGAGCAGTACTTC,CASSAAGTEVYEQYF
TRBV28,-,TRBJ2-4,-,TGTGCCAGCAGTGAGGACTCACCCCTAGCCAAAAACATTCAGTACTTC,CASSEDSPLAKNIQYF
TRBV28,TRBD2,TRBJ2-1,-,TGTGCCAGCAGTTCAGCTACGGGTGACTGGGAGGGCCGAGTTGAGCAGTTCTTC,CASSSATGDWEGRVEQFF
TRBV19,-,TRBJ1-1,-,TGTGCCAGTTGGGGCTGGTCAATGGGGAACACTGAAGCTTTCTTT,CASWGWSMGNTEAFF
TRBV28,-,TRBJ2-3,-,TGTGCCAGCAGCGAGGCCCGGACAGATACGCAGTATTTT,CASSEARTDTQYF
TRBV13,TRBD1,TRBJ2-7,once,TGTGCCAGCAGCGCGAGGACAGGGCCTTCGACCTACGAGCAGTACTTC,CASSARTGPSTYEQYF
TRBV19,-,TRBJ2-1,once,TGTGCCAGTAGTATCCAGGGGTCCTACAATGAGCAGTTCTTC,CASSIQGSYNEQFF
TRBV18,-,TRBJ2-7,-,TGTGCCAGCTCACCGGGAAATTACGAGCAGTACTTC,CASSPGNYEQYF
TRBV10-3,-,TRBJ2-1,-,TGTGCCATCAGCGGACTAGGGGGCCGAGATGGCAATGAGCAGTTCTTC,CAISGLGGRDGNEQFF
TRBV5-4,TRBD2,TRBJ2-1,-,TGTGCCAGCAGCTTGGATCCTAGCGGGCCCAGGATGGAGTTCTTC,CASSLDPSGPRMEFF
TRBV7-9,-,TRBJ2-4,once,TGTGCCAGCAGCCCTAGTACAGGGATAGCCAAAAACATTCAGTACTTC,CASSPSTGIAKNIQYF
TRBV5-8,-,TRBJ2-3,-,TGTGCCAGCAGCCCGTATGGCGGTCCAGATACGCAGTATTTT,CASSPYGGPDTQYF
TRBV6-5,-,TRBJ1-2,-,TGTGCCAGCAGTTATATAGGGGATTCGGACTATGGCTACACCTTC,CASSYIGDSDYGYTF
TRBV7-9,TRBD1,TRBJ2-7,-,TGTGCCAGCAGCTTATGGGACAGTCAGGCCTACGAGCAGTACTTC,CASSLWDSQAYEQYF
TRBV28,-,TRBJ2-1,-,TGTGCCAGCAGCCGTAGGTCGCGGGGCCAAGGGAATGAGCAGTTCTTC,CASSRRSRGQGNEQFF
TRBV4-1,TRBD1,TRBJ2-5,-,TGCGCCAGCAGCCAACCGGACAGGCAAGAGACCCAGTACTTC,CASSQPDRQETQYF
TRBV4-1,-,TRBJ1-3,-,TGCGCCAGCAGCCCGAGCGTTATCTCTGGAAACACCATATATTTT,CASSPSVISGNTIYF
TRBV20-1,-,TRBJ2-2,-,TGCAGTGCTCGGCTAGCCGGGGAGCTGTTTTTT,CSARLAGELFF
TRBV11-2,-,TRBJ2-7,-,TGTGCCAGCAGCTTAGCGTACGAGCAGTACTTC,CASSLAYEQYF
TRBV29-1,-,TRBJ2-7,-,TGCAGCGTTAGTGGCAGCTCCTACGAGCAGTACTTC,CSVSGSSYEQYF
TRBV11-2,-,TRBJ2-2,-,TGTGCCAGCAGCTTGGGGAGAGGGAGCGGTACCGGGGAGCTGTTTTTT,CASSLGRGSGTGELFF
TRBV19,-,TRBJ1-1,-,TGTGCCAGTAGTATAGATCCCCCGGGACTGGGGAACACTGAAGCTTTCTTT,CASSIDPPGLGNTEAFF
TRBV7-6,TRBD2,TRBJ2-7,-,TGTGCCAGCAGCTTAGAGGGACTAGCGGGAGGATACTACGAGCAGTACTTC,CASSLEGLAGGYYEQYF
TRBV10-3,-,TRBJ2-1,-,TGTGCCATCAGTGTAAACCCGTTTTACAATGAGCAGTTCTTC,CAISVNPFYNEQFF
TRBV15,TRBD2,TRBJ2-5,-,TGTGCCACCAGCAGGGAGGGTAGCGGGAGGGAGACCCAGTACTTC,CATSREGSGRETQYF
TRBV7-2,-,TRBJ2-2,-,TGTGCCAGCAGCTTATTTTTAGCGGATCTTACCGGGGAGCTGTTTTTT,CASSLFLADLTGELFF
TRBV11-2,-,TRBJ2-3,-,TGTGCCAGCAGCTTAGTCGGCAGTCGCACAGATACGCAGTATTTT,CASSLVGSRTDTQYF
TRBV7-3,-,TRBJ1-1,-,TGTGCCAGCAGCTTGCACCCAACCACGGAATCGAACACTGAAGCTTTCTTT,CASSLHPTTESNTEAFF
TRBV9,-,TRBJ2-5,-,TGTGCCAGCAGCGCAGGGACACCAGAGACCCAGTACTTC,CASSAGTPETQYF
TRBV19,-,TRBJ2-7,-,TGTGCCAGTAGTATGCGGGGATTAGTCAACGAGCAGTACTTC,CASSMRGLVNEQYF
TRBV27,-,TRBJ1-3,-,TGTGCCAGCAGTTTACCCAGGGATTCTTCTGGAAACACCATATATTTT,CASSLPRDSSGNTIYF
TRBV11-2,TRBD2,TRBJ2-1,-,TGTGCCAGCAGCTTAGGTCTAGCGGGAGTCTACAATGAGCAGTTCTTC,CASSLGLAGVYNEQFF
TRBV29-1,-,TRBJ2-2,-,TGCAGCGTTATGGGGGGCCCCGGGGAGCTGTTTTTT,CSVMGGPGELFF
TRBV28,-,TRBJ2-1,-,TGTGCCAGTTGCTCGCCGGGACTGAGCAATGAGCAGTTCTTC,CASCSPGLSNEQFF
TRBV9,TRBD2,TRBJ2-1,-,TGTGCCAGCAGCGCCACTAGCGGGAGAAGTTACAATGAGCAGTTCTTC,CASSATSGRSYNEQFF
TRBV5-6,-,TRBJ2-1,once,TGTGCCAGCAGCAGCTGGGCCACCTACAATGAGCAGTTCTTC,CASSSWATYNEQFF
TRBV28,TRBD2,TRBJ2-3,-,TGTGCCAGCAGTCGACTAGCGGGAGTCAAAGATACGCAGTATTTT,CASSRLAGVKDTQYF